Following are 10 T cell receptor beta chains from one sample sequenced in a study of response to subunit inactivated influenza vaccine. TCRdb fed the RT-PCR reads into MiXCR, producing one record per CDR3 protein. The data contain about 610,000 distinct CDR3 sequences, 11% to 15% of them singletons. The sequenced sample was PBMCs from blood, obtained 11 to 12 days after vaccination. All receptors come from a man aged 50 to 60 who received an inactivated influenza vaccine.

V is TRBV6-5 and J is TRBJ2-3; D unclear. Trimming removed 8 bases from V and 9 bases from J, with 12 bases in between. Germline CDR1 MNHEY, CDR2 SVGAGI. This CDR3 region has 11 residues. The CDR3 region is CASGLQNTQYF. CDR3 bases: TGTGCCAGCGGTCTTCAGAACACGCAGTATTTT.

This clonotype was picked up a small number of times. The rearrangement links TRBV6-1 to TRBJ1-1; no clear D. Trimming cost V 6 bases and J 0 bases, with 11 bases left between them. Looked up from germline, CDR1 is MNHNS and CDR2 is SASEGT. The CDR3 extends over 14 amino acids. CDR3 DNA sequence: TGTGCCAGCAGCCGAAAACCGATGAACACTGAAGCTTTCTTT. The encoded protein is CASSRKPMNTEAFF.

This clonotype was seen a few times. The V and J genes are TRBV2 and TRBJ1-1, with 7 bases that match TRBD1. Germline values: CDR1 SNHLY, CDR2 FYNNEI. This CDR3 has 14 residues. The junction had 5 bases not matched to a gene; V was cut back by 3 bases and J by 4 bases. CDR3 in amino acids: CASSEDDRVTEAFF. The DNA of the CDR3 is TGTGCCAGCAGTGAGGACGACAGGGTCACTGAAGCTTTCTTT.

This clonotype has just a few counts. V is TRBV6-2 or TRBV6-3 and J is TRBJ2-2, with 7 positions matching TRBD2. The germline gives CDR1 MNHEY, CDR2 SVGEGT. V was clipped by 7 bases and J by 1 base; unmatched bases: 3. The CDR3 is 14 amino acids. CDR3 DNA sequence: TGTGCCAGCATAGCGGGCTTGAACACCGGGGAGCTGTTTTTT. Residues: CASIAGLNTGELFF.

In nucleotides, the CDR3 is TGTGCCACCCGTTCTGGGGGAGACAATACTGGAAACACCATATATTTT. Its translation: CATRSGGDNTGNTIYF. The genes are TRBV6-5 and TRBJ1-3; TRBD1 might be the D (5 bases). CDR1 is MNHEY and CDR2 is SVGAGI in the germline V gene. V was shortened by 10 bases and J by 2 bases, with 21 bases between the two germline ends. This CDR3 is 16 amino acids long.

A remark on this clonotype: At one boundary the junction diverges from the germline segment, which might be a read error. The chain joins TRBV29-1 to TRBJ2-1; TRBD1 matches 9 bases. The CDR3 has 9 amino acids. The germline CDR1 and CDR2 sequences are SQVTM and ANQGSEA. The CDR3 is CSDDRGGDF. The CDR3 nucleotides read TGCAGCGACGACAGGGGGGGTGACTTC.

This rearrangement joins TRBV4-1 to TRBJ2-1, with no clear D. Per germline, CDR1 MGHRA and CDR2 YSYEKL. The V gene lost 4 bases and the J gene lost 0 bases, with 13 bases spanning the gap. The CDR3 covers 16 residues. The CDR3 DNA is TGCGCCAGCAGCCCCGGCTGGTTTGGCTCCTACAATGAGCAGTTCTTC. This translates into CASSPGWFGSYNEQFF.

This chain connects TRBV21-1 to TRBJ2-3; no DNA check was done on the table's D call, TRBD1. TRBV21-1 is classified as a pseudogene. The CDR3 is 16 amino acids. The CDR3 region has the DNA TGTGCCAGCAGCGAAAGAACGGGACCGTGGGCAGATACGCAGTATTTT. Protein product: CASSERTGPWADTQYF.

V usage is TRBV28 and J usage is TRBJ2-1; 9 bases map to TRBD2. This CDR3 comprises 14 residues. Germline assignment: CDR1 MDHEN and CDR2 SYDVKM. V trimming: 5 bases; J trimming: 9 bases; junction bases outside the gene matches: 8. Written as DNA, the CDR3 is TGTGCCAGCAGTAGCCCCGGGACTAGCTTTGAGCAGTTCTTC. Translating gives CASSSPGTSFEQFF.

The rearrangement uses TRBV19 and TRBJ2-2, with 8 positions matching TRBD1. Looked up from germline, CDR1 is LNHDA and CDR2 is SQIVND (reference sequence). The V and J ends lost 4 bases and 4 bases, in that order; junction bases with no gene match: 11. This CDR3 has 17 amino acids. The CDR3, as DNA: TGTGCCAGTAGTACTTGGACAGGGTACGGAATCACCGGGGAGCTGTTTTTT. It codes for CASSTWTGYGITGELFF.